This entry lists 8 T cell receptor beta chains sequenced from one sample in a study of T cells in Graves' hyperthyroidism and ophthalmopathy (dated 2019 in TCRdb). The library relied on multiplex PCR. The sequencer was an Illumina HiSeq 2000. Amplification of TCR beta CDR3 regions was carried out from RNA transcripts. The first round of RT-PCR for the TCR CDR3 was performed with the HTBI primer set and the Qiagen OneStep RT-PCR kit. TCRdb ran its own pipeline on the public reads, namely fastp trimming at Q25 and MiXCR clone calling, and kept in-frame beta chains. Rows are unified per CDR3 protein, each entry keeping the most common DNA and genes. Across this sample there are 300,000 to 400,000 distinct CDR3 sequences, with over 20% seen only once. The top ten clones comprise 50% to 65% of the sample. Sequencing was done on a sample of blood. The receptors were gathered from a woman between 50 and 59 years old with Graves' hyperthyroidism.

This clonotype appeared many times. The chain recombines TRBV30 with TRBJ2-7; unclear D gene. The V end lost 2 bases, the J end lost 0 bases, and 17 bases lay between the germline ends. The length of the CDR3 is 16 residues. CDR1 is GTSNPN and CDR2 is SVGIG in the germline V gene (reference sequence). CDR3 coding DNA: TGTGCCTGGAGTAGAATCAGTCGTAAGAGCTCCTACGAGCAGTACTTC. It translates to CAWSRISRKSSYEQYF.

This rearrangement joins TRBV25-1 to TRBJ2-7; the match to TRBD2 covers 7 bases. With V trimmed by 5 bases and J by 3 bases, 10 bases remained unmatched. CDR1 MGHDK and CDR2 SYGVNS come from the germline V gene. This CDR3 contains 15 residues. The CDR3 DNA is TGTGCCAGCAGTCCCCCTCCGGGAGGCCGCTACGAGCAGTACTTC. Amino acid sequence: CASSPPPGGRYEQYF.

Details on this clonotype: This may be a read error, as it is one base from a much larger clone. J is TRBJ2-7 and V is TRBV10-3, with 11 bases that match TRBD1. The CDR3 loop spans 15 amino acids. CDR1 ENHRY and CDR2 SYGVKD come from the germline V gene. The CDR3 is CAISGTGGGSYEQHF. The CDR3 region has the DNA TGTGCCATCAGTGGGACAGGGGGCGGCTCCTACGAGCAGCACTTC.

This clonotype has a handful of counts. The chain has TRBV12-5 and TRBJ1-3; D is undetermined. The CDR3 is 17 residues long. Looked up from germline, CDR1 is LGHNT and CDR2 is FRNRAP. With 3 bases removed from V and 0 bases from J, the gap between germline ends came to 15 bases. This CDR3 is CASGLLLWANSGNTIYF. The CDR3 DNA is TGTGCTAGTGGTTTACTCTTATGGGCCAACTCTGGAAACACCATATATTTT.

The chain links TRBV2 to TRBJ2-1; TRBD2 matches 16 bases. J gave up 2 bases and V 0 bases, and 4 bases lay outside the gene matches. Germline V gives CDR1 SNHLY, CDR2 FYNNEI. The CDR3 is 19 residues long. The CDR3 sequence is CASSEAGLAGGSTYNEQFF. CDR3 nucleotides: TGTGCCAGCAGTGAAGCGGGACTAGCGGGGGGGAGTACCTACAATGAGCAGTTCTTC.

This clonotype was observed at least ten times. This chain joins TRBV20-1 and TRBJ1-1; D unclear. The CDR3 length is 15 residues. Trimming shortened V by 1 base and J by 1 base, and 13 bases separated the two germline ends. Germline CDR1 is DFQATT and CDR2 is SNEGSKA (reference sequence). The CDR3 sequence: CSARAGNAGNTEAFF. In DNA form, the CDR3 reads TGCAGTGCTAGAGCCGGCAACGCAGGGAACACTGAAGCTTTCTTT.

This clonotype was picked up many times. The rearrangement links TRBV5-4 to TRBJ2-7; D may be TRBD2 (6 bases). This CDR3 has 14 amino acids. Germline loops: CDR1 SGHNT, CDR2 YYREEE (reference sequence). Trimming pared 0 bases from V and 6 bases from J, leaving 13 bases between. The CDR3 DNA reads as TGTGCCAGCAGCTTGGAAGCGGGTCCTGGCGAGCAGTACTTC. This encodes CASSLEAGPGEQYF.

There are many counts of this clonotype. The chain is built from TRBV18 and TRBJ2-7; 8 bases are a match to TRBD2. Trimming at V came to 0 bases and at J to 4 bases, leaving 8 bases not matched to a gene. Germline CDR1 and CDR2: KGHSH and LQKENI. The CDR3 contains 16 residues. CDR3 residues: CASSPPTSGSAYEQYF. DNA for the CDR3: TGTGCCAGCTCACCACCTACCAGCGGGAGCGCGTACGAGCAGTACTTC.